This T cell receptor beta chain originates from a study of OX40 agonist ivuxolimab in advanced cancers. About the research overall: From 23 to 79 years was the age range, with a mean of about 56 years, and about 78% were male.

As for this clone: The antigen remains unidentified.

The repertoire was sequenced with immunoSEQ multiplex PCR; TCRdb's copy has only in-frame clones and lacks some. The sample records about 94,000 clones, over 75% being singletons. Study results and caveats: Researchers report that CD8+ T cells had, on average, more expanded clones than CD4+. It was also the case that some nonresponders had low normalized T-cell clonal expansion.

The V gene's germline CDR1 is LGHNA and CDR2 YNFKEQ. The length of the CDR3 is 15 residues. The V end lost 0 bases, the J end lost 1 base, and 7 bases lay between the germline ends. The sample consisted of CD4+ or CD8+ T cells sorted from blood, taken in a trial of the OX40 agonist ivuxolimab. The chain is built from TRBV4-2 and TRBJ1-3; no firm D call. The receptor comes from an adult with an advanced solid tumor such as melanoma, head and neck, liver or kidney cancer. The CDR3 DNA sequence: TGTGCCAGCAGCCAAGATTACGGGTCTGGAAACACCATATATTTT. As protein: CASSQDYGSGNTIYF.